The clone carrying this TCR beta chain was seen ten or more times. This sample is part of a study of immune characterization of retroperitoneal liposarcoma. MiXCR was run by TCRdb on the PCR reads, yielding one entry per CDR3 protein. The sample has several thousand distinct CDR3 sequences; roughly 30% are singletons. The CDR3 sequence is 16 residues long. Germline V gene lookup returns CDR1 MNHNS and CDR2 SASEGT. Trimming took 6 bases from V and 5 from J, leaving 22 bases between them. The sequence was collected from a male donor with retroperitoneal liposarcoma. The V call is TRBV6-1, the J call TRBJ2-5; tentatively, D is TRBD1 (6 bases). Sequenced sample: blood. The CDR3 spells CASSPATGEGEETQYF. The CDR3 DNA reads TGTGCCAGCAGCCCAGCGACAGGAGAGGGAGAGGAGACCCAGTACTTC.